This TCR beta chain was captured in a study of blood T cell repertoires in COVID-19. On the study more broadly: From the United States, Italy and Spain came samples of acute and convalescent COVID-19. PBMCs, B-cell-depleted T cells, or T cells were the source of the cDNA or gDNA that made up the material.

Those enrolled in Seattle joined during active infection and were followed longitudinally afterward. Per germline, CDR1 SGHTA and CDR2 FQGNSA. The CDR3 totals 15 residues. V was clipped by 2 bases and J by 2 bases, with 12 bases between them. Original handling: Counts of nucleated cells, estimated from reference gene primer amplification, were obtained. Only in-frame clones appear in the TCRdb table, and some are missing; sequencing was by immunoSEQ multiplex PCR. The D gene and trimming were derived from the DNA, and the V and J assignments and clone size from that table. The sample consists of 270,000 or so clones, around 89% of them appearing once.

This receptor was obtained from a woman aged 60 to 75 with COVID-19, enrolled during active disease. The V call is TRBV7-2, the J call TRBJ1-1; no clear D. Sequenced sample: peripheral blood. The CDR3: CASSLFRSGNTEAFF. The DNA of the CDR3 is TGTGCCAGCAGCTTATTTCGTTCGGGTAACACTGAAGCTTTCTTT.